These T cell receptor beta chains were read from a single sample in a study of vaccination effects on CD4 cells after COVID-19. This table comes from immunoSEQ multiplex PCR, and its TCRdb copy is limited to in-frame clones, with some not included. The sample gives around 60,000 clones, 60% to 85% of which show up once; roughly 3.2% is in the top ten. No antigen has been assigned to these receptors. Sequencing used CD4+ T cells from PBMCs cultured without peptide, obtained before COVID-19 vaccination. These receptors all come from a human donor who received a COVID-19 vaccine. Each CDR3 is given with its conserved first and last residue. Each record gives: clone size, V gene, J gene, D gene, CDR3 protein, CDR3 DNA. The D gene is left open where the match is weak. Some rows have no size entry. The others give once, few or many, or a class for an expanded clone.

>.|TRBV6-5|TRBJ1-4|.
CASSYSGPNEKLFF
TGTGCCAGCAGTTACTCCGGCCCTAATGAAAAACTGTTTTTT
>few|TRBV5-1|TRBJ1-1|.
CASSLFSVNTEAFF
TGCGCCAGCAGCTTGTTTTCCGTTAACACTGAAGCTTTCTTT
>few|TRBV6-5|TRBJ1-6|.
CASSEAYSGLHF
TGTGCCAGCTCGGAGGCGTATTCAGGCCTCCACTTT
>.|TRBV24-1|TRBJ1-2|TRBD1
CATSDPGQGLGGYTF
TGTGCCACCAGTGATCCGGGACAGGGGTTAGGTGGCTACACCTTC
>once|TRBV6-5|TRBJ1-5|TRBD1
CASTQGVHQPQHF
TGTGCCAGCACCCAGGGGGTTCATCAGCCCCAGCATTTT
>.|TRBV6-1|TRBJ1-2|.
CASSEARGYYGYTF
TGTGCCAGCAGTGAAGCGCGTGGTTACTATGGCTACACCTTC
>.|TRBV9|TRBJ2-5|.
CASSPPGGGGETQYF
TGTGCCAGCAGCCCTCCCGGGGGCGGGGGAGAGACCCAGTACTTC
>once|TRBV18|TRBJ1-5|TRBD1
CASSPQRWTGANQPQHF
TGTGCCAGCTCACCTCAGCGGTGGACAGGGGCCAACCAGCCCCAGCATTTT
>.|TRBV3-1/TRBV3-2|TRBJ1-6|.
CASSPGQYSPLHF
TGTGCCAGCAGCCCTGGACAGTATTCACCCCTCCACTTT
>.|TRBV7-8|TRBJ1-5|TRBD1
CASSLLDRENQPQHF
TGTGCCAGCAGCTTACTTGACAGGGAGAATCAGCCCCAGCATTTT
>.|TRBV11-2|TRBJ2-2|TRBD2
CASSYPAASGITGELFF
TGTGCCAGCAGCTACCCTGCGGCTAGCGGAATCACCGGGGAGCTGTTTTTT
>.|TRBV27|TRBJ1-1|TRBD1
CASTRTPGQGSTEAFF
TGTGCCAGCACCCGTACCCCGGGACAGGGATCGACTGAAGCTTTCTTT
>.|TRBV19|TRBJ1-2|.
CASSLQGGYTF
TGTGCCAGTAGTCTTCAGGGTGGCTACACCTTC
>.|TRBV5-5|TRBJ1-1|TRBD1
CASSFLGGYNTEAFF
TGTGCCAGCAGCTTCTTAGGGGGCTATAACACTGAAGCTTTCTTT
>.|TRBV5-4|TRBJ2-3|.
CASSLGEDTQYF
TGTGCCAGCAGCTTGGGAGAAGATACGCAGTATTTT
>.|TRBV5-4|TRBJ1-1|.
CASRHQGSSTEAFF
TGTGCCAGCAGACACCAGGGCTCCAGCACTGAAGCTTTCTTT
>.|TRBV30|TRBJ2-2|TRBD1
CAWSVPQGVAGELFF
TGTGCCTGGAGTGTACCACAGGGGGTAGCCGGGGAGCTGTTTTTT
>.|TRBV11-3|TRBJ2-1|TRBD2
CASSLGRAGGNNEQFF
TGTGCCAGCAGCTTAGGGCGAGCGGGGGGAAACAATGAGCAGTTCTTC
>.|TRBV5-1|TRBJ1-4|.
CASSTQAANEKLFF
TGCGCCAGCAGTACCCAGGCGGCTAATGAAAAACTGTTTTTT
>.|TRBV5-1|TRBJ1-1|.
CASSKGQASEAFF
TGCGCCAGCAGTAAGGGCCAAGCTAGTGAAGCTTTCTTT
>.|TRBV10-2|TRBJ2-3|.
CASSESHRSTDTQYF
TGCGCCAGCAGTGAGTCGCACAGAAGCACAGATACGCAGTATTTT